This is a list of T cell receptor beta chains from one sample in a study of blood T cell repertoires in COVID-19. Generated by immunoSEQ multiplex PCR, the TCRdb table keeps only in-frame clones and is missing some. Counted here are 150,000 or so clones, approximately 88% occurring once; the ten biggest clones make up 13% to 15%. The specimen sequenced was peripheral blood. The receptors come from a man in his late teens or twenties with active or convalescent COVID-19. CDR3s include the opening cysteine and the closing phenylalanine or tryptophan. A D gene is named only where the DNA matches it firmly. Not every row has a clone size; where given, it reads once, few, many or a size class.

D gene,V gene,J gene,clone size,CDR3 protein,CDR3 DNA
NA,TRBV12-3/TRBV12-4,TRBJ1-4,NA,CASKKEVEKLFF,TGTGCCAGCAAAAAAGAGGTTGAAAAACTGTTTTTT
NA,TRBV7-9,TRBJ2-7,NA,CASSLIREQYF,TGTGCCAGCAGCTTAATCCGCGAGCAGTACTTC
NA,TRBV11-2,TRBJ1-4,NA,CASSLGGGRANEKLFF,TGTGCCAGCAGCTTAGGAGGGGGACGAGCTAATGAAAAACTGTTTTTT
TRBD1,TRBV5-1,TRBJ1-2,NA,CASSDTPGQNYGYTF,TGCGCCAGCAGCGACACCCCGGGACAGAATTATGGCTACACCTTC
TRBD1,TRBV5-6,TRBJ2-2,few,CASSSGTGSGTGELFF,TGTGCCAGCAGCTCCGGGACAGGGTCCGGCACCGGGGAGCTGTTTTTT
NA,TRBV11-3,TRBJ1-2,NA,CASSSREAGYTF,TGTGCCAGCAGCTCCAGGGAGGCCGGCTACACCTTC
TRBD1,TRBV4-1,TRBJ1-4,NA,CASSQKRLQGEAKVVDEKLFF,TGCGCCAGCAGCCAAAAAAGATTACAGGGGGAGGCTAAGGTTGTAGATGAAAAACTGTTTTTT
NA,TRBV5-1,TRBJ2-5,NA,CASSAGPSGSQYF,TGCGCCAGCAGCGCCGGGCCAAGCGGGTCCCAGTACTTC
TRBD1,TRBV7-6,TRBJ1-1,NA,CASSLVQGEEAFF,TGTGCCAGCAGCTTAGTCCAGGGGGAAGAAGCTTTCTTT
TRBD1,TRBV29-1,TRBJ1-3,few,CSVEAQGGGNTIYF,TGCAGCGTTGAAGCGCAGGGGGGCGGAAACACCATATATTTT
TRBD1,TRBV6-5,TRBJ1-5,NA,CASSERGHQPQHF,TGTGCCAGCAGCGAGAGGGGGCATCAGCCCCAGCATTTT
TRBD1,TRBV18,TRBJ1-1,NA,CASSSGGADTEAFF,TGTGCCAGCTCATCAGGGGGCGCAGACACTGAAGCTTTCTTT
TRBD1,TRBV12-3/TRBV12-4,TRBJ2-7,NA,CASSQGAYEQYF,TGTGCCAGCAGTCAGGGGGCCTACGAGCAGTACTTC
NA,TRBV6-5,TRBJ1-2,NA,CASRDRDYGYTF,TGTGCCAGCAGAGACAGAGACTATGGCTACACCTTC
TRBD2,TRBV5-5,TRBJ2-7,NA,CASSLVDGGGIYEQYF,TGTGCCAGCAGCTTGGTCGACGGCGGGGGGATCTACGAGCAGTACTTC
NA,TRBV20-1,TRBJ2-3,NA,CSASEDTRTDTQYF,TGCAGTGCCAGTGAGGACACACGCACAGATACGCAGTATTTT
NA,TRBV9,TRBJ2-7,many,CASSVGEGYEQYF,TGTGCCAGCAGCGTAGGAGAGGGCTACGAGCAGTACTTC
TRBD2,TRBV28,TRBJ2-3,NA,CASSSRLAGDTDTQYF,TGTGCCAGCAGTTCAAGACTAGCGGGAGACACAGATACGCAGTATTTT
NA,TRBV5-6,TRBJ2-2,NA,CASRIYTNTGELFF,TGTGCCAGCAGGATATACACGAACACCGGGGAGCTGTTTTTT
TRBD2,TRBV20-1,TRBJ2-7,NA,CSASLGGRKREQYF,TGCAGTGCTAGTCTTGGCGGGAGAAAACGCGAGCAGTACTTC
NA,TRBV7-2,TRBJ2-2,NA,CASSLYRLTGELFF,TGTGCCAGCAGCTTATACAGGTTAACCGGGGAGCTGTTTTTT
NA,TRBV15,TRBJ1-2,NA,CATSAGITGYTF,TGTGCCACCAGCGCAGGGATTACCGGCTACACCTTC
NA,TRBV7-9,TRBJ1-2,once,CASSLGRSGGYGYTF,TGTGCCAGCAGCTTAGGCCGATCGGGGGGCTATGGCTACACCTTC
NA,TRBV7-6,TRBJ1-4,NA,CASSLAGGSNEKLFF,TGTGCCAGCAGCTTAGCGGGGGGGTCTAATGAAAAACTGTTTTTT
TRBD1,TRBV28,TRBJ1-2,NA,CASSIRDRGFRAYGYTF,TGTGCCAGCAGCATCCGGGACAGGGGGTTTAGGGCCTATGGCTACACCTTC
TRBD1,TRBV5-1,TRBJ1-1,NA,CASSLNPQGAGGQAFF,TGCGCCAGCAGCTTGAATCCACAGGGAGCAGGGGGACAAGCTTTCTTT
NA,TRBV6-2/TRBV6-3,TRBJ2-6,NA,CASSKGQVGANVLTF,TGTGCCAGCAGTAAAGGACAAGTCGGGGCCAACGTCCTGACTTTC
NA,TRBV21-1,TRBJ2-1,NA,CASRRQGSHEQFF,TGTGCCAGCAGGCGACAGGGGAGCCATGAGCAGTTCTTC
TRBD1,TRBV7-2,TRBJ2-7,once,CASSLVTGGAGRSYEQYF,TGTGCCAGCAGCTTAGTTACAGGGGGCGCGGGACGGTCCTACGAGCAGTACTTC
NA,TRBV28,TRBJ2-3,NA,CASSLPVSSGDTQYF,TGTGCCAGCAGTTTACCCGTTTCGAGCGGAGATACGCAGTATTTT
NA,TRBV5-1,TRBJ1-4,NA,CASSYRRGNNEKLFF,TGCGCCAGCAGCTACCGCAGGGGAAACAATGAAAAACTGTTTTTT
NA,TRBV7-9,TRBJ2-7,NA,CASSLSVYEQYF,TGTGCCAGCAGCCTTAGCGTCTACGAGCAGTACTTC
TRBD2,TRBV5-1,TRBJ2-3,few,CASSSGDSGPDTQYF,TGCGCCAGCAGCTCTGGTGATAGCGGGCCAGATACGCAGTATTTT
TRBD2,TRBV29-1,TRBJ2-3,NA,CSVVLAGWADTQYF,TGCAGCGTTGTACTAGCGGGATGGGCAGATACGCAGTATTTT
NA,TRBV10-3,TRBJ2-5,NA,CATRGNQETQYF,TGTGCCACACGGGGGAACCAAGAGACCCAGTACTTC
TRBD1,TRBV5-1,TRBJ1-1,NA,CASSPRDRGEAFF,TGCGCCAGCAGCCCCCGGGACAGGGGTGAAGCTTTCTTT
NA,TRBV11-2,TRBJ1-5,NA,CASSLSRDQPQHF,TGTGCCAGCAGCTTAAGCAGGGATCAGCCCCAGCATTTT
TRBD1,TRBV6-2/TRBV6-3,TRBJ1-4,NA,CASSYYYPDRVHEKLFF,TGTGCCAGCAGTTACTATTACCCGGACAGGGTACATGAAAAACTGTTTTTT
TRBD1,TRBV10-1,TRBJ2-7,many,CASSDGQGVYEQYF,TGCGCCAGCAGTGATGGACAGGGGGTTTACGAGCAGTACTTC
NA,TRBV7-3,TRBJ2-1,NA,CASSLSAGPYNEQFF,TGTGCCAGCAGCTTATCTGCGGGACCCTACAATGAGCAGTTCTTC
TRBD2,TRBV7-2,TRBJ2-7,NA,CASSLKGLAGAPRDEQYF,TGTGCCAGCAGCTTAAAGGGTCTAGCGGGAGCCCCACGGGACGAGCAGTACTTC
TRBD1,TRBV7-9,TRBJ1-6,NA,CASSFDRGPNSPLHF,TGTGCCAGCAGTTTCGACAGGGGGCCGAATTCACCCCTCCACTTT
TRBD1,TRBV11-2,TRBJ2-3,NA,CASSLVDREITDTQYF,TGTGCCAGCAGCTTAGTAGACAGGGAGATCACAGATACGCAGTATTTT
NA,TRBV6-5,TRBJ1-6,NA,CASSWGDINSPLHF,TGTGCCAGCAGTTGGGGGGATATCAATTCACCCCTCCACTTT
TRBD1,TRBV11-2,TRBJ1-3,NA,CASSLEGTGTLGNTIYF,TGTGCCAGCAGCTTAGAAGGGACAGGGACCCTTGGAAACACCATATATTTT
NA,TRBV11-3,TRBJ2-7,NA,CASSLGTGSHEQYF,TGTGCCAGCAGCTTAGGAACAGGGAGTCACGAGCAGTACTTC
TRBD1,TRBV30,TRBJ1-1,NA,CAWRGQGRGNTEAFF,TGTGCCTGGAGAGGACAGGGCAGAGGGAACACTGAAGCTTTCTTT
TRBD1,TRBV6-5,TRBJ1-1,once,CASRPDRGGNTEAFF,TGTGCCAGCAGGCCAGACAGGGGGGGAAACACTGAAGCTTTCTTT
NA,TRBV7-8,TRBJ2-3,NA,CASSLISTDTQYF,TGTGCCAGCAGCTTAATTTCTACAGATACGCAGTATTTT